Listed below are T cell receptor beta chains from one sample, sequenced in a study of molecular identifiers for immune sequencing clone quantification. One entry per CDR3 protein results from TCRdb running MiXCR on the PCR reads. Of a few hundred thousand distinct CDR3 sequences in the sample, around 23% were seen once. Specimen: naive CD8+ T cells from blood, with Jurkat cell RNA spiked in. The receptor source for this set is a human donor in good health. Some libraries in this study had Jurkat cell RNA spiked in. CDR3s include the opening cysteine and the closing phenylalanine or tryptophan. D genes are given only for firm matches. The size entry is marked missing in some rows and otherwise reads once, few, many or a size class.

j_call v_call clone_size d_call cdr3_aa cdr3_nt
TRBJ1-5 TRBV5-6 few . CASSLDGPRGGNQPQHF TGTGCCAGCAGCTTGGATGGACCTCGAGGGGGGAATCAGCCCCAGCATTTT
TRBJ2-7 TRBV5-1 . TRBD1 CASSGKDRGPYEQYF TGCGCCAGCAGCGGGAAGGACAGGGGACCCTACGAGCAGTACTTC
TRBJ2-5 TRBV6-5 . . CASSYPNVRLRGETQYF TGTGCCAGCAGTTACCCAAACGTCCGGCTGAGAGGAGAGACCCAGTACTTC
TRBJ2-3 TRBV5-6 many . CASRDARTDTQYF TGTGCCAGCAGGGACGCTCGCACAGATACGCAGTATTTT
TRBJ2-7 TRBV7-2 many . CASSLAPGDQGEQYF TGTGCCAGCAGCTTAGCCCCAGGCGACCAAGGGGAGCAGTACTTC
TRBJ2-7 TRBV14 many . CASSQGTDSYEQYF TGTGCCAGCAGCCAAGGGACAGACTCCTACGAGCAGTACTTC
TRBJ2-7 TRBV5-5 . TRBD2 CASRPIAGAYEQYF TGTGCCAGCAGGCCCATAGCGGGAGCCTACGAGCAGTACTTC
TRBJ2-2 TRBV12-3/TRBV12-4 many . CASSLAVSPGELFF TGTGCCAGCAGTTTAGCGGTGTCACCCGGGGAGCTGTTTTTT
TRBJ1-5 TRBV28 many . CASSLMSSNQPQHF TGTGCCAGCAGTTTAATGTCAAGCAATCAGCCCCAGCATTTT
TRBJ2-1 TRBV14 . . CASSQSQGVAGVFYNEQFF TGTGCCAGCAGCCAAAGCCAAGGGGTAGCAGGGGTGTTCTACAATGAGCAGTTCTTC
TRBJ2-3 TRBV30 . TRBD2 CAWSAGGGTDTQYF TGTGCCTGGAGTGCGGGGGGGGGCACAGATACGCAGTATTTT
TRBJ2-7 TRBV7-2 many TRBD2 CASSVSGRLAGYYEQYF TGTGCCAGCAGCGTTAGCGGGAGGCTAGCGGGATACTACGAGCAGTACTTC
TRBJ1-5 TRBV28 many . CASSSMGTRQPQHF TGTGCCAGCAGCTCGATGGGTACGCGACAGCCCCAGCATTTT
TRBJ2-7 TRBV25-1 many . CASSELARGYEQYF TGTGCCAGCAGTGAATTGGCCAGGGGTTACGAGCAGTACTTC
TRBJ2-7 TRBV4-1 few . CASSQVPESSYEQYF TGCGCCAGCAGCCAAGTGCCGGAAAGCTCCTACGAGCAGTACTTC
TRBJ2-3 TRBV19 few TRBD2 CASSITSGSPDTQYF TGTGCCAGTAGTATAACTAGCGGGAGTCCTGATACGCAGTATTTT
TRBJ1-3 TRBV20-1 few . CSAPDSRGNTIYF TGCAGTGCCCCGGACAGTCGCGGAAACACCATATATTTT
TRBJ1-1 TRBV29-1 many . CSVEGQGGTEAFF TGCAGCGTTGAAGGGCAGGGAGGCACTGAAGCTTTCTTT
TRBJ2-7 TRBV4-3 few TRBD2 CASSQDVSLGLAEFYEQYF TGCGCCAGCAGCCAAGATGTTTCCCTCGGACTAGCGGAGTTTTACGAGCAGTACTTC
TRBJ1-1 TRBV29-1 many . CSVVGQNTEAFF TGCAGCGTTGTGGGCCAGAACACTGAAGCTTTCTTT
TRBJ2-5 TRBV2 . . CASSEPGLVETQYF TGTGCCAGCAGTGAGCCAGGGTTGGTGGAGACCCAGTACTTC
TRBJ1-2 TRBV9 few . CASSVGLESPRYGYTF TGTGCCAGCAGCGTAGGATTGGAGAGTCCCCGATATGGCTACACCTTC
TRBJ1-2 TRBV4-2 few . CASSQDLPEGHGYTF TGTGCCAGCAGCCAAGATCTTCCGGAGGGCCATGGCTACACCTTC
TRBJ2-1 TRBV4-1 . . CASSQDQGYNEQFF TGCGCCAGCAGCCAAGATCAGGGATACAATGAGCAGTTCTTC
TRBJ2-7 TRBV2 . . CASSDWQALTSSYEQYF TGTGCCAGCAGTGACTGGCAGGCACTAACCTCCTCCTACGAGCAGTACTTC
TRBJ1-5 TRBV9 few TRBD1 CASSVVYWGQGAYSNQPQHF TGTGCCAGCAGCGTAGTGTATTGGGGACAGGGGGCATATAGCAATCAGCCCCAGCATTTT
TRBJ2-3 TRBV19 few . CASGAGPSTDTQYF TGTGCCAGTGGGGCGGGACCAAGCACAGATACGCAGTATTTT
TRBJ2-3 TRBV30 many . CAWSPPGRAADTQYF TGTGCCTGGAGTCCACCGGGACGGGCTGCAGATACGCAGTATTTT
TRBJ2-3 TRBV6-5 . . CASSHLGGDGTDTQYF TGTGCCAGCAGTCATTTAGGGGGTGATGGTACAGATACGCAGTATTTT
TRBJ2-7 TRBV19 many . CASSVDGGPREQYF TGTGCCAGTAGTGTCGACGGGGGCCCCCGCGAGCAGTACTTC
TRBJ2-7 TRBV6-2/TRBV6-3 once . CASSDPLGEKLYEQYF TGTGCCAGCAGCGACCCGTTGGGGGAGAAGCTCTACGAGCAGTACTTC
TRBJ2-1 TRBV5-4 . . CASSRGLLNGQFF TGTGCCAGCAGCAGGGGACTGCTCAATGGGCAGTTCTTC
TRBJ1-2 TRBV10-2 once . CASSGRFNYGYTF TGCGCCAGCAGTGGCAGATTTAACTATGGCTACACCTTC
TRBJ2-7 TRBV19 many . CATNDSPEGEQYF TGTGCCACCAACGACAGCCCAGAGGGCGAGCAGTACTTC
TRBJ2-1 TRBV4-2 few . CASSPRTDSYNEQFF TGTGCCAGCAGCCCCCGGACAGACTCCTACAATGAGCAGTTCTTC
TRBJ2-7 TRBV19 few TRBD1 CASSIGQGFSYEQYF TGTGCCAGTAGTATCGGACAGGGGTTTTCCTACGAGCAGTACTTC
TRBJ2-7 TRBV28 many . CASGSGAQYEQYF TGTGCCAGCGGATCAGGGGCCCAATACGAGCAGTACTTC
TRBJ1-2 TRBV7-9 . . CASRLAGSTNYGYPF TGTGCCAGCCGCTTAGCCGGCAGTACTAACTATGGCTACCCCTTC
TRBJ1-6 TRBV6-5 . TRBD1 CAGSYSGGNSPLHF TGTGCCGGCAGTTACTCAGGGGGCAATTCACCCCTCCACTTT
TRBJ2-1 TRBV24-1 many . CATSDGGITGVGDEQFF TGTGCCACCAGTGATGGGGGGATAACAGGGGTGGGGGATGAGCAGTTCTTC
TRBJ2-7 TRBV29-1 few TRBD1 CSVRLDRVVSYEQYF TGCAGCGTCCGATTGGACAGGGTAGTCTCCTACGAGCAGTACTTC
TRBJ2-1 TRBV12-3/TRBV12-4 . TRBD1 CASSSGTGVPCNEQFF TGTGCCAGCAGTTCCGGGACAGGGGTCCCCTGCAATGAGCAGTTCTTC
TRBJ1-1 TRBV27 few TRBD1 CASRGVTGGYTEAFF TGTGCCAGCAGGGGGGTGACAGGGGGCTACACTGAAGCTTTCTTT
TRBJ2-3 TRBV4-1 few . CASSQAFGATTDTQYF TGCGCCAGCAGCCAAGCGTTCGGGGCAACCACAGATACGCAGTATTTT
TRBJ1-1 TRBV4-1 many . CASCRSTAMNTEAFF TGCGCCAGCTGTAGATCGACGGCTATGAACACTGAAGCTTTCTTT
TRBJ2-7 TRBV27 . TRBD1 CASSLTPTGVGYEQYF TGTGCCAGCAGTTTAACCCCGACAGGGGTCGGGTACGAGCAGTACTTC
TRBJ1-3 TRBV7-6 few . CASSSETAFSGNTIYF TGTGCCAGCAGCTCGGAGACAGCTTTCTCTGGAAACACCATATATTTT
TRBJ2-1 TRBV28 . TRBD1 CASSFRGRGNEQLF TGTGCCAGCAGTTTCAGGGGGCGGGGCAATGAGCAGCTCTTC
TRBJ2-2 TRBV15 many . CATSRDRSTGELFF TGTGCCACCAGCAGAGATAGGAGCACCGGGGAGCTGTTTTTT
TRBJ1-1 TRBV24-1 . . CATSGRGTEAFF TGTGCCACCAGTGGCAGGGGCACTGAAGCTTTCTTT
TRBJ2-2 TRBV23-1 . . CASSSLARVETGELFF TGCGCCAGCAGCTCCCTCGCCAGGGTTGAGACCGGGGAGCTGTTTTTT
TRBJ2-7 TRBV20-1 many . CSARVGGESTYEQYF TGCAGTGCTAGAGTAGGTGGGGAGTCCACCTACGAGCAGTACTTC
TRBJ2-7 TRBV12-3/TRBV12-4 many TRBD1 CASSLWDRGYEQYF TGTGCCAGCAGTTTATGGGACAGGGGTTACGAGCAGTACTTC
TRBJ2-3 TRBV30 few . CAWSVGVSGHHTDTQYF TGTGCCTGGAGTGTAGGGGTTTCGGGACACCACACAGATACGCAGTATTTT